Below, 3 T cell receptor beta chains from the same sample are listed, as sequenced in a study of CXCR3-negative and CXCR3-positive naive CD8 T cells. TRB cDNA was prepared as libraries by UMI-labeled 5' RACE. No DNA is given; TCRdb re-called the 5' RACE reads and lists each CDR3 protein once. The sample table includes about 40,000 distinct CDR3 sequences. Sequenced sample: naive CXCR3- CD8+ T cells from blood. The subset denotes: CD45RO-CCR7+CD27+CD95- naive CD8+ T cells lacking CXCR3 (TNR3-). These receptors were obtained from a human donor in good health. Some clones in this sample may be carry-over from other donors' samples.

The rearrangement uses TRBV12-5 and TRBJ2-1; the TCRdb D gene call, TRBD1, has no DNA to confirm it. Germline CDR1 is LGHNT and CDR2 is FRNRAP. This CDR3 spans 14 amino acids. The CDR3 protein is CASGLLITPDEQFF.

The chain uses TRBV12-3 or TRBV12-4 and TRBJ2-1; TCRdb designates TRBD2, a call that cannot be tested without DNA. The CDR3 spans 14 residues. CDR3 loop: CASSSGLAGGEQFF.

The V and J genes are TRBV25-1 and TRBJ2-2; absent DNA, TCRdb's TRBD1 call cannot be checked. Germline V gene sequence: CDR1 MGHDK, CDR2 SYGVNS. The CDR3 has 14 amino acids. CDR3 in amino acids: CASSEYPGGGVLFF.